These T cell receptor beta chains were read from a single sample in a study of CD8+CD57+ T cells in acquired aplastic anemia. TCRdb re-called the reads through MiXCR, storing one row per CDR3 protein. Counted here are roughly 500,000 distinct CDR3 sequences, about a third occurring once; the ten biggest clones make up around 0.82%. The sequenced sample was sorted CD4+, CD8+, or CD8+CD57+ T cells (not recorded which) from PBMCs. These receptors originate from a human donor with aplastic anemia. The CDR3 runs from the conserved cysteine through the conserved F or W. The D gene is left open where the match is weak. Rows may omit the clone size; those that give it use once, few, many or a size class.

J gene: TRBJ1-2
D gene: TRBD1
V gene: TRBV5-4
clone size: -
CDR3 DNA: TGTGCCAGCAGCTTGGGGGGGCTGGGACAGCTCGCCTATGGCTACACCTTC
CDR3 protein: CASSLGGLGQLAYGYTF

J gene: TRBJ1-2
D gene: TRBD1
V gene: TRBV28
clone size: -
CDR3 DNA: TGTGCCAGCAACACCCTAGGACAGGGTGGGAACTATGGCTACACCTTC
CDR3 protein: CASNTLGQGGNYGYTF

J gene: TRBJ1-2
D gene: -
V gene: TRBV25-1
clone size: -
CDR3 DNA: TGTGCCAGCAGGACGGCAGGGAGCGCAGGTGGCTACACCTTC
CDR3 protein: CASRTAGSAGGYTF

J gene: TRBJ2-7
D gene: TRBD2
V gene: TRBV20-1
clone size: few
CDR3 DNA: TGCAGTGCTAGACTACGGTCGGGGGGAACCTACGAGCAGTACTTC
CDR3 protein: CSARLRSGGTYEQYF

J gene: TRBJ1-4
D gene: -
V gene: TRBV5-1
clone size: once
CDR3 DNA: TGCGCCAGCAGCTTAGGACAGCCCAATGAAAAACTGTTTTTT
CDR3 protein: CASSLGQPNEKLFF

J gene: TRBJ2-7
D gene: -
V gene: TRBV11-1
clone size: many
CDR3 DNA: TGTGCCAGCAGTCATAAGACATTCTTGGAGGAGGGCGAGCAGTACTTC
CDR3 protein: CASSHKTFLEEGEQYF

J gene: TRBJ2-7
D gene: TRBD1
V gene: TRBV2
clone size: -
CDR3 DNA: TGTGCCACCCGGGACAGGCCCCTCTACGAGCAGTACTTC
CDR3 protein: CATRDRPLYEQYF

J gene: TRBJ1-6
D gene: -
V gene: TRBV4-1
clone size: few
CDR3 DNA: TGCGCCAGCAGCCAACCCCAAAAGGGTTTGAATTCACCCCTCCACTTT
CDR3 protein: CASSQPQKGLNSPLHF

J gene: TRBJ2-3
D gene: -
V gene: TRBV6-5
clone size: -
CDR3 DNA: TGTGCCAGCAGTTACATTGACGGGAGAGGAGATACGCAGTATTTT
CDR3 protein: CASSYIDGRGDTQYF

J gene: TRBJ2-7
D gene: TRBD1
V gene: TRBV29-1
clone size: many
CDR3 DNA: TGCAGCGTCGCGACAGGGTACTCCTACGAGCAGTACTTC
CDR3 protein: CSVATGYSYEQYF

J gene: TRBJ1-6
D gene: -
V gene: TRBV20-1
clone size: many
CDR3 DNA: TGCAGTGCTAGAGTTGACAGCCAGTCCCTCCACTTT
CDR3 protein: CSARVDSQSLHF

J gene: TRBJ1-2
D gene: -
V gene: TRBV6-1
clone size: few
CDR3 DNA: TGTGCCAGCAGTGAGGCCCGGGCCTTCTTC
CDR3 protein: CASSEARAFF

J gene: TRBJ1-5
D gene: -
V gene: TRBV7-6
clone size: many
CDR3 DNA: TGTGCCAGCAGCCCCGCCAGTAGGAATCAGCCCCAGCATTTT
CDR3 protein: CASSPASRNQPQHF

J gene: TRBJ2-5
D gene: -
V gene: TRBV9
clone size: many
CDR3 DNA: TGTGCCAGCAGCGTAGGTTGGCTTCAAGAGACCCAGTACTTC
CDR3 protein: CASSVGWLQETQYF

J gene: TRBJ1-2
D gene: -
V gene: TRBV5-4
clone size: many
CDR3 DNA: TGTGCCAGCAGCTTGGCCTGGAAGACAGGTCGCGCCTACGGCTACACCTTC
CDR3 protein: CASSLAWKTGRAYGYTF

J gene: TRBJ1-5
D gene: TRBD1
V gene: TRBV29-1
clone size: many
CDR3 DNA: TGCAGCGTTGTACAGGGGGAGGGCAATCAGCCCCAGCATTTT
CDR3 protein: CSVVQGEGNQPQHF